The 27 T cell receptor beta chains below all came from one sample that was sequenced in a study of OX40 agonist ivuxolimab in advanced cancers. Sequencing was performed with immunoSEQ multiplex PCR; in TCRdb, only in-frame clones are kept and a portion is missing. The repertoire includes 80,000 to 100,000 clones, about 90% of them detected once, and roughly 0.8% sits in the top ten. Sequencing used CD4+ or CD8+ T cells sorted from blood, obtained in a trial of the OX40 agonist ivuxolimab. These receptors all come from an adult with an advanced solid tumor such as melanoma, head and neck, liver or kidney cancer.

As DNA, the CDR3 is TGTGCCAGCAGTTCGGGACGCGCAGAAGGTGGCTACACCTTC. Protein product: CASSSGRAEGGYTF. V is TRBV6-5 and J is TRBJ1-2; D perhaps matches TRBD1 (5 bases). Trimming left V 4 bases short and J 7 bases short, with 16 bases between. Germline-derived CDR1 and CDR2 are MNHEY and SVGAGI. This CDR3 contains 14 residues.

The chain joins TRBV10-3 to TRBJ2-1; D possibly corresponds to TRBD2 (5 bases). V shed 2 bases and J shed 9 bases, with 8 bases lying between them. From germline, CDR1 is ENHRY and CDR2 SYGVKD. This CDR3 has 12 amino acids. The CDR3 region has the DNA TGTGCCATCAGTGAGGGGGAGATTGAGCAGTTCTTC. This sequence encodes CAISEGEIEQFF.

The chain links TRBV28 to TRBJ2-3; 9 bases map to TRBD1. Germline V gene sequence: CDR1 MDHEN, CDR2 SYDVKM. The CDR3 is 19 amino acids. V shed 8 bases and J 6 bases; nucleotides not matched to a gene: 24. The DNA for the CDR3 is TGTGCCAGCTCCGGCGGGGGACAGGGTTTCTTTCCGAGGGGGGATACGCAGTATTTT. Its protein product is CASSGGGQGFFPRGDTQYF.

The V and J genes are TRBV6-6 and TRBJ1-1; 8 positions agree with TRBD1. Germline CDR1 reads MNHNY; CDR2 reads SVGAGI (reference sequence). This CDR3 contains 15 residues. J was trimmed by 2 bases and V by 1 base; bases with no gene match: 3. CDR3 residues: CASSYLDRANTEAFF. DNA of the CDR3: TGTGCCAGCAGTTACTTGGACAGGGCAAACACTGAAGCTTTCTTT.

The V call is TRBV30, the J call TRBJ1-4; possible D gene TRBD1, 5 bases. This CDR3 is 12 amino acids long. Germline V CDR1 and CDR2: GTSNPN, SVGIG (reference sequence). V gave up 8 bases and J gave up 7 bases, with 14 bases separating them. The CDR3 region has the DNA TGTGCCGTGCCGGGGGGAGGTGAAAAACTGTTTTTT. Translation gives CAVPGGGEKLFF.

The J gene is TRBJ1-1, the V gene TRBV7-2, with unresolved D. V dropped 10 bases and J dropped 3 bases, with 9 bases sitting between them. The CDR3 covers 11 residues. Germline V gives CDR1 SGHTA, CDR2 FQGNSA. CDR3: CATGRHTEAFF. As DNA, the CDR3 is TGTGCCACTGGACGTCACACTGAAGCTTTCTTT.

The chain is built from TRBV4-1 and TRBJ2-6, with 15 bases identical to TRBD2. Germline CDR1 is MGHRA and CDR2 is YSYEKL. This CDR3 has 19 amino acids. V gave up 4 bases and J gave up 2 bases; unmatched junction bases: 6. The CDR3 DNA reads as TGCGCCAGCAGCCTTCGGACTAGCGGGGGGGCCGCTGGGGCCAACGTCCTGACTTTC. It is translated as CASSLRTSGGAAGANVLTF.

The rearrangement uses TRBV6-5 and TRBJ1-6, with D possibly matching TRBD1 (6 bases). V lost 7 bases to trimming and J lost 6 bases, with 16 bases between them. CDR1 is MNHEY, CDR2 SVGAGI, per germline. The CDR3 is 15 amino acids. The CDR3 loop reads CASTRGGARNSPLHF. In DNA form, the CDR3 reads TGTGCCAGCACCCGAGGGGGGGCCCGTAATTCACCCCTCCACTTT.

V usage is TRBV7-6 and J usage is TRBJ2-5; the D gene is possibly TRBD1 (6 bases). Trimming took 4 bases from V and 3 from J, leaving 12 bases between them. The CDR3 loop spans 14 amino acids. From germline, CDR1 is SGHVS and CDR2 FNYEAQ. CDR3 DNA sequence: TGTGCCAGCAGCTCTTCAGGGGTCAAAGAGACCCAGTACTTC. Translated: CASSSSGVKETQYF. The full variable domain, with the rest looked up from reference TRBV7-6 and TRBJ2-5, is GAGVSQSPRYKVTKRGQDVALRCDPISGHVSLYWYRQALGQGPEFLTYFNYEAQQDKSGLPNDRFSAERPEGSISTLTIQRTEQRDSAMYRCASSSSGVKETQYFGPGTRLLVL.

The chain employs TRBV19 and TRBJ2-5, with 7 bases matching TRBD2. With 10 bases clipped from V and 2 bases from J, the junction kept 10 bases outside the gene matches. This CDR3 has 14 residues. Germline CDR1 LNHDA, CDR2 SQIVND (reference sequence). CDR3 region: CATREGLLQETQYF. The CDR3 coding sequence is TGTGCCACCAGGGAGGGGCTCTTGCAAGAGACCCAGTACTTC.

The gene calls are TRBV7-9 and TRBJ1-1, with D possibly TRBD1 on 5 matching bases. The CDR3 covers 14 residues. Trimming pared 2 bases from V and 0 bases from J, leaving 7 bases between. Per the germline V gene, CDR1 is SEHNR and CDR2 is FQNEAQ (reference sequence). CDR3 sequence (DNA): TGTGCCAGCAGCTTATCAGGGTTGAACACTGAAGCTTTCTTT. It specifies CASSLSGLNTEAFF.

This rearrangement joins TRBV30 to TRBJ2-1; TRBD1 aligns across 9 bases. The CDR3 has 13 amino acids. With 3 bases clipped from V and 8 bases from J, the junction kept 5 bases outside the gene matches. Germline assignment: CDR1 GTSNPN and CDR2 SVGIG (reference sequence). The CDR3 DNA reads as TGTGCCTGGAGAGGGACAGGGACCCATGAGCAGTTCTTC. Its protein product is CAWRGTGTHEQFF.

The chain links TRBV9 to TRBJ2-1; a weak D match, TRBD2 (6 bases). V was clipped by 3 bases and J by 0 bases, with 10 bases between them. CDR1 SGDLS and CDR2 YYNGEE come from the germline V gene. The CDR3 is made up of 15 amino acids. The CDR3 loop reads CASSELGGSYNEQFF. DNA of the CDR3: TGTGCCAGCAGCGAGCTGGGAGGCTCCTACAATGAGCAGTTCTTC.

This clone showed up just once. V gene TRBV30 combines with J gene TRBJ2-1, with 10 bases identical to TRBD2. Germline lookup yields CDR1 GTSNPN and CDR2 SVGIG (reference sequence). The CDR3 is 14 residues long. V lost 2 bases to trimming and J lost 6 bases; unmatched junction nucleotides: 4. The CDR3: CAWSQGLAVNEQFF. The CDR3, as DNA: TGTGCCTGGAGTCAAGGACTAGCGGTCAATGAGCAGTTCTTC.

This clone was detected only a few times. V usage is TRBV7-2 and J usage is TRBJ2-1; D remains unclear. The CDR3 loop spans 13 amino acids. V was cut by 2 bases and J by 5 bases, with 7 bases left in between. In germline, CDR1 is SGHTA, CDR2 FQGNSA. The CDR3 sequence is CASSLTTNNEQFF. Written as DNA, the CDR3 is TGTGCCAGCAGCTTAACCACGAACAATGAGCAGTTCTTC.

The rearrangement joins TRBV2 to TRBJ2-7, with D possibly matching TRBD1 (6 bases). CDR1 and CDR2 from the germline V gene are SNHLY and FYNNEI. V lost 8 bases to trimming and J lost 4 bases, with 9 bases between them. The CDR3 has 11 residues. CDR3 region: CASGTLYEQYF. CDR3 sequence (DNA): TGTGCCAGCGGGACATTGTACGAGCAGTACTTC.

The rearrangement joins TRBV12-5 to TRBJ2-1, with 7 bases matching TRBD2. Germline loops: CDR1 LGHNT, CDR2 FRNRAP. After removal of 7 bases from V and 1 base from J, the junction contained 4 bases not matched to a gene. The CDR3 is 14 amino acids. The CDR3 DNA sequence: TGTGCTAGTGTCGGACTAGATTCCTACAATGAGCAGTTCTTC. Translated: CASVGLDSYNEQFF.

This clone was seen a few times. The J gene is TRBJ1-1, the V gene TRBV25-1; D is perhaps TRBD1 (5 bases). Trimming cost V 3 bases and J 0 bases, with 8 bases left between them. The CDR3 extends over 14 amino acids. Germline CDR1 reads MGHDK; CDR2 reads SYGVNS. DNA of the CDR3: TGTGCCAGCAGTGATGGGACGGTGAACACTGAAGCTTTCTTT. Its translation: CASSDGTVNTEAFF.

This chain's CDR3 is CASSPGTSGVNEQFF. As DNA, the CDR3 is TGTGCCAGCAGCCCCGGGACTAGCGGGGTGAATGAGCAGTTCTTC. The chain employs TRBV6-5 and TRBJ2-1, with 13 bases matching TRBD2. The CDR3 covers 15 residues. Germline lookup yields CDR1 MNHEY and CDR2 SVGAGI. V lost 6 bases and J lost 7; bases outside the gene matches: 6.

The rearrangement joins TRBV19 to TRBJ1-2; D uncertain. The CDR3 extends over 14 amino acids. V lost 7 bases and J lost 0, with 12 bases in between. Germline V gene sequence: CDR1 LNHDA, CDR2 SQIVND (reference sequence). CDR3 amino acids: CASTFGRANYGYTF. The CDR3 DNA reads TGTGCCAGTACCTTCGGGAGAGCTAACTATGGCTACACCTTC.

The chain combines TRBV6-5 with TRBJ1-1; D is unclear. Germline values: CDR1 MNHEY, CDR2 SVGAGI. CDR3 length equals 12 residues. V gave up 7 bases and J gave up 6 bases, with 12 bases separating them. CDR3 loop: CASTNPEAEAFF. CDR3 sequence (DNA): TGTGCCAGCACCAACCCAGAGGCTGAAGCTTTCTTT.

The rearrangement joins TRBV27 to TRBJ2-5; tentative D call: TRBD2 (6 bases). V lost 3 bases and J lost 0, with 11 bases in between. Germline V gives CDR1 MNHEY, CDR2 SMNVEV (reference sequence). The CDR3 is 15 amino acids. CDR3 nucleotides: TGTGCCAGCAGTTTTTATAGCGGCCACCAAGAGACCCAGTACTTC. This encodes CASSFYSGHQETQYF.

The genes are TRBV4-1 and TRBJ2-3; 9 bases line up with TRBD2. Trimming cost V 3 bases and J 1 base; bases outside gene matches: 5. The CDR3 sequence is 16 residues long. Germline CDR1 is MGHRA and CDR2 is YSYEKL. In DNA, the CDR3 is TGCGCCAGCAGCCAGGCAGCGGGGGGCCGCACAGATACGCAGTATTTT. Translated: CASSQAAGGRTDTQYF.

The chain carries TRBV7-9 and TRBJ2-7; 7 positions match TRBD2. V lost 2 bases, J lost 7 bases, and 5 bases stayed unmatched. The CDR3 is made up of 13 amino acids. In germline, CDR1 is SEHNR, CDR2 FQNEAQ (reference sequence). The CDR3 DNA is TGTGCCAGCAGCTTACGGGAGGCTTGGGAGCAGTACTTC. This translates into CASSLREAWEQYF.

This chain connects TRBV5-1 to TRBJ2-2; the match to TRBD1 covers 8 bases. CDR1 and CDR2 from the germline V gene are SGHRS and YFSETQ. Trimming cost V 5 bases and J 0 bases; bases outside gene matches: 6. The CDR3 has 16 amino acids. The CDR3 nucleotides read TGCGCCAGCAGTTTGACAGGGGAATCGAACACCGGGGAGCTGTTTTTT. Protein: CASSLTGESNTGELFF.

The chain is built from TRBV7-9 and TRBJ1-1; 10 bases map to TRBD1. The length of the CDR3 is 14 residues. From germline, CDR1 is SEHNR and CDR2 FQNEAQ (reference sequence). V gave up 5 bases and J gave up 9 bases; unmatched junction bases: 9. The CDR3 region is CASSHRGQGLKAFF. DNA for the CDR3: TGTGCCAGCAGCCACAGGGGACAGGGGTTGAAAGCTTTCTTT.

This chain links TRBV7-8 with TRBJ1-1; D gene ambiguous. Germline CDR1 reads SGHVS; CDR2 reads FQNEAQ. V was shortened by 1 base and J by 5 bases, with 11 bases between the two germline ends. The CDR3 runs to 14 residues. The CDR3 region has the DNA TGTGCCAGCAGCTTAGGTCTTTGGGGAACTGAAGCTTTCTTT. Translation: CASSLGLWGTEAFF. The whole variable domain, filled in from reference TRBV7-8 and TRBJ1-1, reads GAGVSQSPRYKVAKRGQDVALRCDPISGHVSLFWYQQALGQGPEFLTYFQNEAQLDKSGLPSDRFFAERPEGSVSTLKIQRTQQEDSAVYLCASSLGLWGTEAFFGQGTRLTVV.